This T cell receptor beta chain originates from a study of blood T cell repertoires in COVID-19. On the study more broadly: Specimens from acute and convalescent COVID-19 originated in the United States, Italy and Spain.

Germline lookup yields CDR1 SNHLY and CDR2 FYNNEI. The CDR3 has 18 residues. The ends lost 8 bases at V and 4 bases at J; junction bases unmatched: 22. Profiling relied on immunoSEQ multiplex PCR, and the TCRdb table lists in-frame clones only, not all of them. Of 270,000 or so clones listed, about 85% are singletons. J is TRBJ2-7 and V is TRBV2, with TRBD2 matching 8 bases. This clonotype was sampled from a human donor in a cohort sampled during active COVID-19. Sequenced: peripheral blood. The CDR3 spells CASSTPLGLDSSLYEQYF. The CDR3 region has the DNA TGTGCCAGCTCAACTCCCCTGGGACTAGATTCGTCCCTTTACGAGCAGTACTTC.